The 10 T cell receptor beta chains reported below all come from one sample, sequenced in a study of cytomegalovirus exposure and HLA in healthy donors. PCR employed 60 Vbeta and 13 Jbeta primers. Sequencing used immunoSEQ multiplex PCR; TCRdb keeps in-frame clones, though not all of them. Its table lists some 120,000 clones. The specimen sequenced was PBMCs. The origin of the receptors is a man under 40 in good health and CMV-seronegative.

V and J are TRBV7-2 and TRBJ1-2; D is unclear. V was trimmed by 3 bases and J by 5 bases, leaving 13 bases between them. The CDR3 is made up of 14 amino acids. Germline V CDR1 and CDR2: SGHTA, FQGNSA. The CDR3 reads CASSFSPVSYGYTF. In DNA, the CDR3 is TGTGCCAGCAGCTTCTCCCCGGTTTCTTATGGCTACACCTTC. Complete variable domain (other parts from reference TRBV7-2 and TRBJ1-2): GAGVSQSPSNKVTEKGKDVELRCDPISGHTALYWYRQSLGQGLEFLIYFQGNSAPDKSGLPSDRFSAERTGGSVSTLTIQRTQQEDSAVYLCASSFSPVSYGYTFGSGTRLTVV.

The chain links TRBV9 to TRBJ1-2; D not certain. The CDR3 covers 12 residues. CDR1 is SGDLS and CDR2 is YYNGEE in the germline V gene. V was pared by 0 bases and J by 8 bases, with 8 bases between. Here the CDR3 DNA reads TGTGCCAGCAGCGTAGCTCTAGGAGGCTACACCTTC. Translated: CASSVALGGYTF.

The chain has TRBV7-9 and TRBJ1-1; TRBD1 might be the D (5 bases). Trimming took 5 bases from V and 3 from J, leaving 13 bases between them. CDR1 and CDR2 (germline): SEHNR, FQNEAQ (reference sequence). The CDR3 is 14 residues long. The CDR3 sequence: CASSRRGGDTEAFF. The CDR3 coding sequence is TGTGCCAGCAGCCGGAGGGGCGGGGACACTGAAGCTTTCTTT.

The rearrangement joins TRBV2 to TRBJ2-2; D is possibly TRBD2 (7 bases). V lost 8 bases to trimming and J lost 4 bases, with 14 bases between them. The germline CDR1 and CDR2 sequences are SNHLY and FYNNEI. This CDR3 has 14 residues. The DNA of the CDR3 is TGTGCCAGCTCGCGAGGGGGGGGCACCGGGGAGCTGTTTTTT. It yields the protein CASSRGGGTGELFF.

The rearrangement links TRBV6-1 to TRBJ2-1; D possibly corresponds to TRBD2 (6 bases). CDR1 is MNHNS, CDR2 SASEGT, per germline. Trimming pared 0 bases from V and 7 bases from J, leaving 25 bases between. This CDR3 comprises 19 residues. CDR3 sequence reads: CASSEARDRSSSEGNEQFF. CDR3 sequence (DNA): TGTGCCAGCAGTGAAGCGCGGGATAGGTCCTCATCAGAAGGGAATGAGCAGTTCTTC.

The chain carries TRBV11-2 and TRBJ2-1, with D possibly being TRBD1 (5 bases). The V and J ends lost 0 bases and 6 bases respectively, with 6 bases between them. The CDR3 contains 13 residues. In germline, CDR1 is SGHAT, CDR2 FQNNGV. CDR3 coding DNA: TGTGCCAGCAGCTTAGACAGGGCCAATGAGCAGTTCTTC. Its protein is CASSLDRANEQFF.

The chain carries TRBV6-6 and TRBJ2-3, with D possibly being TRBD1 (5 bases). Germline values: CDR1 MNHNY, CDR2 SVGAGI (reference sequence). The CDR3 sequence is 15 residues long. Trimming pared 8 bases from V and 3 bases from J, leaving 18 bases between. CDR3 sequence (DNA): TGTGCCAGCGCAAAGACGCAGGGTTTTACAGATACGCAGTATTTT. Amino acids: CASAKTQGFTDTQYF.

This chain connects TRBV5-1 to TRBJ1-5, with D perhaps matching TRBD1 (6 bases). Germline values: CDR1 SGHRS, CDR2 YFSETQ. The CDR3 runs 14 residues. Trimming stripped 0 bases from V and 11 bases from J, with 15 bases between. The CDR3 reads CASSLGEGGSAQHF. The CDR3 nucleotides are TGCGCCAGCAGCTTGGGGGAGGGGGGATCAGCCCAGCATTTT. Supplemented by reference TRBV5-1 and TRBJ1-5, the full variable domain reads KAGVTQTPRYLIKTRGQQVTLSCSPISGHRSVSWYQQTPGQGLQFLFEYFSETQRNKGNFPGRFSGRQFSNSRSEMNVSTLELGDSALYLCASSLGEGGSAQHFGDGTRLSIL.

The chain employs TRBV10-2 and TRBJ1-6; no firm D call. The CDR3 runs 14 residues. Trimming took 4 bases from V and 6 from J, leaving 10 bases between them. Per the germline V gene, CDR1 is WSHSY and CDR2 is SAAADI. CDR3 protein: CASSGQAPNSPLHF. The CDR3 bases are TGCGCCAGCAGTGGGCAGGCCCCTAATTCACCCCTCCACTTT.

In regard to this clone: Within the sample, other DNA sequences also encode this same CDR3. CDR3: CASSYTGYEQYF. The CDR3, as DNA: TGTGCCAGCAGTTACACGGGGTACGAGCAGTACTTC. V is TRBV6-6 and J is TRBJ2-7; possible D gene TRBD2, 5 bases. V was trimmed by 2 bases and J by 4 bases, leaving 6 bases between them. CDR3 length: 12 amino acids. Germline CDR1 reads MNHNY; CDR2 reads SVGAGI (reference sequence).